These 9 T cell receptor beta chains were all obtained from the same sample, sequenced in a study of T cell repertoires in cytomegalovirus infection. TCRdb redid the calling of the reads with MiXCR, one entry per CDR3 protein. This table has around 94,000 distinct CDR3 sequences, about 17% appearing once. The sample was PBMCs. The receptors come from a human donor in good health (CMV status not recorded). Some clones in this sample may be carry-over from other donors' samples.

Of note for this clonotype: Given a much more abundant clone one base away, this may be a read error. The chain's CDR3 is CASSFGQQDTQYF. The CDR3 DNA follows: TGTGCCAGCAGCTTCGGTCAACAAGATACCCAGTACTTC. V gene TRBV11-2 combines with J gene TRBJ2-5, with D unclear. Germline V gives CDR1 SGHAT, CDR2 FQNNGV. This CDR3 region has 13 residues.

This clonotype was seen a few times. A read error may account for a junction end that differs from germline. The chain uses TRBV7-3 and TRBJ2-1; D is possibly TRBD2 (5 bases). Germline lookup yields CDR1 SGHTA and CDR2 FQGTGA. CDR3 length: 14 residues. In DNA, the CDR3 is TGTGCCAGCAGCCGGGGTGCCGGTTACAGTGAGCAGTTCTTC. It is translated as CASSRGAGYSEQFF.

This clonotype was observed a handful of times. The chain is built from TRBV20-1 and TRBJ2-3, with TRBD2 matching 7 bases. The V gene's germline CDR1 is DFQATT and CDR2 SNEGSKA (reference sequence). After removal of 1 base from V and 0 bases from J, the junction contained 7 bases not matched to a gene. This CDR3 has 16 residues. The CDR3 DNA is TGCAGTGCTAGAGCAAGGGAGCGGGGTAGCACAGATACGCAGTATTTT. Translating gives CSARARERGSTDTQYF.

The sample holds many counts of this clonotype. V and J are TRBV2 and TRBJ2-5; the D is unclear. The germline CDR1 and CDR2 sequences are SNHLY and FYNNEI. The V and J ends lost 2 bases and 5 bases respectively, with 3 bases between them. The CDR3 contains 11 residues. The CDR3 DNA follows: TGTGCCAGCAGTGAACTGGAGACCCAGTACTTC. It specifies CASSELETQYF. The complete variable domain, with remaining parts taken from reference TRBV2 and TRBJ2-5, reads EPEVTQTPSHQVTQMGQEVILRCVPISNHLYFYWYRQILGQKVEFLVSFYNNEISEKSEIFDDQFSVERPDGSNFTLKIRSTKLEDSAMYFCASSELETQYFGPGTRLLVL.

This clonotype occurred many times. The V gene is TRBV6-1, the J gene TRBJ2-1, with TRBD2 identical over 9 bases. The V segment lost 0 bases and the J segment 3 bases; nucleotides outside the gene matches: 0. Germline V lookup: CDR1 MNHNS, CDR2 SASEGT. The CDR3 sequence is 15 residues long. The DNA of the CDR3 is TGTGCCAGCAGTGAAGCAGCGGGGGGCTACAATGAGCAGTTCTTC. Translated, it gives CASSEAAGGYNEQFF.

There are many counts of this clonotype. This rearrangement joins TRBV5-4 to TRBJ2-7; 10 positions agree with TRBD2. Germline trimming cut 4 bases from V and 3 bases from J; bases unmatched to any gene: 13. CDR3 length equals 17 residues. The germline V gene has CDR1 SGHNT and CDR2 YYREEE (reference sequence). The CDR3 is CASSPGRTSGAHYEQYF. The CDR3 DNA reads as TGTGCCAGCAGCCCGGGACGAACTAGCGGGGCTCACTACGAGCAGTACTTC. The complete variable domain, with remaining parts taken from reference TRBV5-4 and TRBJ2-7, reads ETGVTQSPTHLIKTRGQQVTLRCSSQSGHNTVSWYQQALGQGPQFIFQYYREEENGRGNFPPRFSGLQFPNYSSELNVNALELDDSALYLCASSPGRTSGAHYEQYFGPGTRLTVT.

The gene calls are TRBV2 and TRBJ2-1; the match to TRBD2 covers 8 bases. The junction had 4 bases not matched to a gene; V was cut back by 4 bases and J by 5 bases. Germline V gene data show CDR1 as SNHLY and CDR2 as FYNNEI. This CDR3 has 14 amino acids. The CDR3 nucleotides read TGTGCCAGCAGTGGGGGACTAGGCCACAATGAGCAGTTCTTC. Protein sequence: CASSGGLGHNEQFF.

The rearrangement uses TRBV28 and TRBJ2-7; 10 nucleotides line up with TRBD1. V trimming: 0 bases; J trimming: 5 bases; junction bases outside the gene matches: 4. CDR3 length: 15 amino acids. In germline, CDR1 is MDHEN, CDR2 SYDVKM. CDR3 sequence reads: CASSLWDRGSNEQYF. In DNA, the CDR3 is TGTGCCAGCAGTTTATGGGACAGGGGGTCCAACGAGCAGTACTTC.

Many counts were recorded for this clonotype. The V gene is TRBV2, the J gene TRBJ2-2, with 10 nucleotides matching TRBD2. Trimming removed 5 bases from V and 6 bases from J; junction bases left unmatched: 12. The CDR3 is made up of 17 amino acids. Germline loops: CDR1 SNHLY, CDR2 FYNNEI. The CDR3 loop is CASSLPTSGRSPGELFF. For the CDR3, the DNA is TGTGCCAGCAGTTTACCGACTAGCGGGCGCTCTCCCGGGGAGCTGTTTTTT.